This is a list of T cell receptor beta chains from one sample in a study of blood T cells in healthy people across ages. TCRdb re-called the 5' RACE reads with MiXCR, one entry per CDR3 protein. The table includes 1 million or so distinct CDR3 sequences, 40% to 55% detected once. Sequenced input: blood. These receptors were obtained from a woman aged 60 to 75 in good health. Each CDR3 is given with its conserved first and last residue. The D gene is left open where the match is weak. Size is omitted from some rows. Given values are once, few, many or a class for expanded clones.

v_call	j_call	cdr3_length	d_call	clone_size	cdr3_nt	cdr3_aa
TRBV9	TRBJ1-1	16	-	-	TGTGCCAGCAGCGAGAGGCTCGAAGGTGTGAACACTGAAGCTTTCTTT	CASSERLEGVNTEAFF
TRBV11-2	TRBJ2-1	13	-	few	TGTGCCAGCAGCGTTACCGAGAGCAATGAGCAGTTCTTC	CASSVTESNEQFF
TRBV10-3	TRBJ2-5	15	-	many	TGTGCCATCAGTGACTCTGGGACTTCAAAAGAGACCCAGTACTTC	CAISDSGTSKETQYF
TRBV27	TRBJ2-7	13	-	-	TGTGCCAGCACCAACGGGGGCTCCTACGAGCAGTACTTC	CASTNGGSYEQYF
TRBV3-1	TRBJ2-3	16	TRBD2	-	TGTGCCAGCAGCCAAGAAGCGGGAGGCCCGGGGAATACGCAGTATTTT	CASSQEAGGPGNTQYF
TRBV5-5	TRBJ2-7	18	TRBD2	few	TGTGCCAGCAGCTCTGGAAGCAAAGCGGGAGGGCTTCTCTACGAGCAGTACTTC	CASSSGSKAGGLLYEQYF
TRBV5-1	TRBJ2-3	15	TRBD2	-	TGCGCCAGCAGCGTAGCGGGAGATAAAACAGATACGCAGTATTTT	CASSVAGDKTDTQYF
TRBV2	TRBJ2-3	14	TRBD2	many	TGTGCCAGCAGTCCGGGACTAGCAGCAGATACGCAGTATTTT	CASSPGLAADTQYF
TRBV6-2/TRBV6-3	TRBJ2-2	14	-	few	TGTGCCAGCCGACCCACCGCGAACACCGGGGAGCTGTTTTTT	CASRPTANTGELFF
TRBV18	TRBJ2-7	14	TRBD2	-	TGTGCCAGCTCTGGCGGGAGCGTGGGAAACGAGCAGTACTTC	CASSGGSVGNEQYF
TRBV9	TRBJ2-5	18	TRBD2	-	TGTGCCAGCAGCCTCAGGACTAGCGGGAGGGCGGACTACAATGAGCAGTACTTC	CASSLRTSGRADYNEQYF
TRBV10-2	TRBJ2-5	12	-	-	TGCGCCAGCAGGATTTCTGGAGAGACCCAGTACTTC	CASRISGETQYF
TRBV30	TRBJ1-4	15	-	-	TGTGCCTGGAGTAAGGGTACCGGCCGGGCTGAAAAACTGTTTTTT	CAWSKGTGRAEKLFF
TRBV27	TRBJ2-7	18	-	few	TGTGCCAGCAGTTGGACCCCTCCGTGGGACACAGTCTCCTACGAGCAGTACTTC	CASSWTPPWDTVSYEQYF
TRBV7-9	TRBJ2-3	15	-	-	TGTGCCACCTTGGATTGGGGGGAGGCGACAGATACGCAGTATTTT	CATLDWGEATDTQYF
TRBV5-1	TRBJ2-1	16	-	once	TGCGCCAGCAGCTTTAGGACTCCTCCCTCCTACAATGAGCAGTTCTTC	CASSFRTPPSYNEQFF
TRBV29-1	TRBJ2-3	16	-	few	TGCAGCGTTGAAGATCCGGGGGTCTCTAAAGCAGATACGCAGTATTTT	CSVEDPGVSKADTQYF
TRBV7-9	TRBJ2-1	12	-	-	TGTGCCAGCAGCTTAATTCCCCGGGAGCAGTTCTTC	CASSLIPREQFF
TRBV12-3/TRBV12-4	TRBJ2-7	14	TRBD1	once	TGTGCCAGCAGTCTGCACAGGGGTTCCGACGAGCAGTACTTC	CASSLHRGSDEQYF
TRBV11-2	TRBJ2-7	14	-	once	TGTGCCAGCAGCTTGGCACAGGGACAATACGAGCAGTACTTC	CASSLAQGQYEQYF
TRBV6-5	TRBJ2-3	17	-	few	TGTGCCAGCAGTTACTCGAATTTCGGGTCTTCCACAGATACGCAGTATTTT	CASSYSNFGSSTDTQYF
TRBV20-1	TRBJ2-1	14	TRBD2	-	TGCGGTGCTTACGGACTAGCGGGGGGAGCAGAGCAGTTCTTC	CGAYGLAGGAEQFF
TRBV20-1	TRBJ2-7	13	TRBD2	-	TGCAGTGCTAGTTCCCCCGGGAGGGGCGAGCAGTACTTC	CSASSPGRGEQYF
TRBV20-1	TRBJ2-1	15	-	-	TGCAGTGCTAGAAATCTACCAAACCTGGGCAATGAGCAGTTCTTC	CSARNLPNLGNEQFF
TRBV20-1	TRBJ2-1	16	TRBD2	-	TGCAGTGCTAGAAAGACTAGCGGAAGCTCCTACAATGAGCAGTTCTTC	CSARKTSGSSYNEQFF
TRBV10-2	TRBJ2-7	14	-	-	TGCGCCAGCAGTGAGTCGGGACGAGTCTACGAGCAGTACTTC	CASSESGRVYEQYF
TRBV28	TRBJ2-1	13	-	-	TGTGCCAGCAGTTCTGTTTTCGCGGATGAGCAGTTCTTC	CASSSVFADEQFF
TRBV29-1	TRBJ2-3	13	-	few	TGCAGCGTTGACGGACCAAGCACAGATACGCAGTATTTT	CSVDGPSTDTQYF
TRBV27	TRBJ1-1	12	-	-	TGTGCCAGCAGTTTTGGCTCCGGTGAAGCTTTCTTT	CASSFGSGEAFF
TRBV7-9	TRBJ2-1	12	TRBD2	-	TGTGCCAGCAGCCGCTCGGGGGGTGAGCAGTTCTTC	CASSRSGGEQFF
TRBV27	TRBJ2-7	13	-	few	TGTGCCAGCAGTTTAGCGTTAGAGTACGAGCAGTACTTC	CASSLALEYEQYF
TRBV20-1	TRBJ2-1	14	TRBD1	-	TGCAGTGCTCTAACCGGGACAGGGGGGAATAAGCAGTTCTTC	CSALTGTGGNKQFF
TRBV7-9	TRBJ2-1	15	TRBD1	-	TGTGCCAGCAGCCCCCCGCGGACAGGGCACAATGAGCAGTTCTTC	CASSPPRTGHNEQFF
TRBV11-3	TRBJ2-1	16	-	-	TGTGCCAGCAGCTTGACCTTTCCGCTCTCCTACAATGAGCAGTTCTTC	CASSLTFPLSYNEQFF
TRBV7-8	TRBJ2-5	17	TRBD2	-	TGTGCCAGCAGCTTAGTTGTAGCGGGAGAAGGCCAAGAGACCCAGTACTTC	CASSLVVAGEGQETQYF
TRBV12-3/TRBV12-4	TRBJ2-5	17	TRBD2	few	TGTGCCAGCAGTTTAGGCCCCCTAGCGGGAGGTGGGGAGACCCAGTACTTC	CASSLGPLAGGGETQYF
TRBV6-5	TRBJ2-4	15	-	-	TGTGCCAGCAGTTACTCTCAGCTAGCCAAAAACATTCAGTACTTC	CASSYSQLAKNIQYF
TRBV7-9	TRBJ2-3	13	-	many	TGTGCCAGCAGCTTAGGCAGGGGAGATACGCAGTATTTT	CASSLGRGDTQYF
TRBV11-3	TRBJ1-1	15	-	-	TGTGCCAGCAGCTCTCGGGGGATTTCATCGACTGAAGCTTTCTTT	CASSSRGISSTEAFF
TRBV6-5	TRBJ2-1	13	-	-	TGTGCCAGCAGCACGGACCACCGCAATGAGCAGTTCTTC	CASSTDHRNEQFF
TRBV14	TRBJ1-6	12	-	-	TGTGCCAGCAGCTACATGAATTCACCCCTCCACTTT	CASSYMNSPLHF
TRBV11-2	TRBJ2-1	15	-	-	TGTGCCAGCAGCCCTCGGAGGAGGGCCTACAATGAGCAGTTCTTC	CASSPRRRAYNEQFF